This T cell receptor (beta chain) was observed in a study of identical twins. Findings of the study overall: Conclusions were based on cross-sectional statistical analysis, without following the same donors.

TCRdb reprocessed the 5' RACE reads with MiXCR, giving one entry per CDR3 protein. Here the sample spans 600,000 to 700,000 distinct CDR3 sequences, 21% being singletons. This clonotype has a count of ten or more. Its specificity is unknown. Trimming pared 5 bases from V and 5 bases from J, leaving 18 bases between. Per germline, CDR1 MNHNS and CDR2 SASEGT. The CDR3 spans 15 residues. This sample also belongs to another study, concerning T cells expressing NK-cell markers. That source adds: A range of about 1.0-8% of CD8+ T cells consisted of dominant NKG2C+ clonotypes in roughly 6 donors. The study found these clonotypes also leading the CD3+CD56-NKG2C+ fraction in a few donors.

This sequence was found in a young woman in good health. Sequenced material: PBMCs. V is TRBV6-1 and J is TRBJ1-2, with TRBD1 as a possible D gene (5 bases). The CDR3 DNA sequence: TGTGCCAGCAGTAAAACGACTTGGGGGGAGTATGGCTACACCTTC. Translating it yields CASSKTTWGEYGYTF.